A single sample gave rise to the 23 T cell receptor beta chains below, sequenced in a study of T-cell memory formation after mild COVID-19. TCRdb processed the 5' RACE reads anew with MiXCR; each CDR3 protein has one entry. The sample has a few hundred thousand distinct CDR3 sequences, over 9% seen once. Sequencing was performed on PBMCs or a T cell subset sorted from them (not recorded which). The receptors here all came from a man younger than 35 who had mild COVID-19 (a few samples of this study predate the infection). Cell type and time point are not known.

This clonotype was recorded many times. This chain links TRBV5-5 with TRBJ2-7; TRBD2 matches 8 bases. The ends lost 2 bases at V and 4 bases at J; junction bases unmatched: 14. Germline CDR1 SGHKS, CDR2 YYEKEE (reference sequence). This CDR3 has 17 amino acids. The chain's CDR3 is CASSFPLGGSGTYEQYV. In nucleotides, the CDR3 is TGTGCCAGCAGCTTTCCTCTAGGCGGTAGCGGGACTTACGAGCAGTACGTC.

The chain carries TRBV28 and TRBJ1-5; D remains unclear. Trimming pared 6 bases from V and 6 bases from J, leaving 9 bases between. Germline CDR1 MDHEN, CDR2 SYDVKM. CDR3 length: 12 residues. CDR3: CASRGIGQPQHF. CDR3 in DNA: TGTGCCAGCAGGGGGATTGGTCAGCCCCAGCATTTT.

This clonotype was counted ten times or more. The rearrangement links TRBV7-8 to TRBJ2-5, with D unclear. CDR1 SGHVS and CDR2 FQNEAQ come from the germline V gene. Trimming shortened V by 0 bases and J by 5 bases, and 4 bases separated the two germline ends. The CDR3 sequence is 12 residues long. The CDR3 loop reads CASSLAFETQYF. The CDR3 DNA reads as TGTGCCAGCAGCTTAGCGTTCGAGACCCAGTACTTC.

This clonotype was recorded a few times. V is TRBV7-2 and J is TRBJ1-6; 11 bases fit TRBD1. Germline loops: CDR1 SGHTA, CDR2 FQGNSA. This CDR3 comprises 13 residues. Unmatched junction bases numbered 1, after V lost 4 bases and J lost 11 bases. The CDR3 DNA reads as TGTGCCAGCAGCTGGGGACAGGGGGCACCCCTCCACTTT. It codes for CASSWGQGAPLHF.

This clonotype appeared a few times. The chain is built from TRBV29-1 and TRBJ2-1; 16 nucleotides agree with TRBD2. CDR3 length equals 17 residues. Germline V gene sequence: CDR1 SQVTM, CDR2 ANQGSEA. V lost 4 bases and J lost 2; bases outside the gene matches: 5. The CDR3 protein is CSVAPGTSGGAYNEQFF. The CDR3 bases are TGCAGCGTTGCCCCCGGGACTAGCGGGGGGGCCTACAATGAGCAGTTCTTC.

This clonotype turned up a few times. The V and J genes are TRBV23-1 and TRBJ1-2, with D uncertain. TRBV23-1 is an ORF, and what it does is uncertain. V was clipped by 0 bases and J by 4 bases, with 12 bases between them. CDR3 size: 15 residues. CDR3 sequence reads: CASSQSSQQSYGYTF. Here the CDR3 DNA reads TGCGCCAGCAGTCAATCGAGTCAGCAGAGCTATGGCTACACCTTC.

The J gene is TRBJ1-5, the V gene TRBV15; D unresolved. The ends were cut back, 0 bases at V and 7 bases at J, with 7 bases in the middle. CDR3 length: 13 amino acids. The germline CDR1 and CDR2 sequences are LNHNV and YYDKDF (reference sequence). The chain's CDR3 is CATSREKPQPQHF. As DNA, the CDR3 is TGTGCCACCAGCAGAGAGAAACCGCAGCCCCAGCATTTT.

This chain links TRBV10-3 with TRBJ2-3; D ambiguous. This CDR3 contains 14 residues. CDR1 ENHRY and CDR2 SYGVKD come from the germline V gene. V lost 2 bases, J lost 3 bases, and 9 bases lay in between. The chain's CDR3 is CAISEGLDTDTQYF. The CDR3 nucleotides read TGTGCCATCAGTGAGGGGCTGGATACAGATACGCAGTATTTT.

This clonotype showed up just a few times. The chain is built from TRBV7-2 and TRBJ2-3; the match to TRBD2 covers 14 bases. Looked up from germline, CDR1 is SGHTA and CDR2 is FQGNSA. V dropped 4 bases and J dropped 5; count of bases not matched to a gene: 5. This CDR3 spans 16 amino acids. CDR3 region: CASSSQTSGGGDTQYF. In DNA, the CDR3 is TGTGCCAGCAGCTCGCAGACTAGCGGGGGGGGAGATACGCAGTATTTT.

The rearrangement links TRBV2 to TRBJ2-3; no clear D. The CDR3 loop spans 16 amino acids. The germline CDR1 and CDR2 sequences are SNHLY and FYNNEI. With 0 bases removed from V and 0 bases from J, the gap between germline ends came to 10 bases. The CDR3 region is CASSEAPSTSTDTQYF. DNA of the CDR3: TGTGCCAGCAGTGAAGCGCCCTCAACTAGCACAGATACGCAGTATTTT. Drawing the rest from reference TRBV2 and TRBJ2-3, the complete variable domain is EPEVTQTPSHQVTQMGQEVILRCVPISNHLYFYWYRQILGQKVEFLVSFYNNEISEKSEIFDDQFSVERPDGSNFTLKIRSTKLEDSAMYFCASSEAPSTSTDTQYFGPGTRLTVL.

The CDR3 here is CSARDYRDAKSEQYF. DNA of the CDR3: TGCAGTGCTAGAGACTACCGGGACGCCAAGAGCGAGCAGTACTTC. J is TRBJ2-7 and V is TRBV20-1, with D perhaps being TRBD1 or TRBD2 (5 bases each). The CDR3 runs 15 residues. Germline V lookup: CDR1 DFQATT, CDR2 SNEGSKA (reference sequence). V dropped 0 bases and J dropped 6 bases, with 18 bases sitting between them.

This clonotype was detected ten times or more. The rearrangement joins TRBV3-1 to TRBJ2-5; D ambiguous. V shed 4 bases and J shed 5 bases, with 5 bases lying between them. The CDR3 runs 11 residues. Germline V CDR1 and CDR2: LGHDT, YNNKEL (reference sequence). CDR3 sequence: CASSLWETQYF. DNA for the CDR3: TGTGCCAGCAGCCTTTGGGAGACCCAGTACTTC.

This clonotype has more than one count but fewer than ten. The chain carries TRBV7-2 and TRBJ2-5; D not resolved. The CDR3 sequence is 14 residues long. Germline CDR1 and CDR2: SGHTA and FQGNSA. V was shortened by 1 base and J by 0 bases, with 6 bases between the two germline ends. This CDR3 reads CASSLVLDQETQYF. The CDR3 nucleotides read TGTGCCAGCAGCTTAGTCCTCGACCAAGAGACCCAGTACTTC.

The CDR3 DNA reads TGCGCCAGCCTCTCCGGGACTAGCGGGAGCAATGAGCAGTTCTTC. This sequence encodes CASLSGTSGSNEQFF. The chain joins TRBV10-2 to TRBJ2-1; TRBD2 matches 14 bases. Germline V gene lookup returns CDR1 WSHSY and CDR2 SAAADI. With V trimmed by 8 bases and J by 6 bases, 6 bases remained unmatched. There are 15 residues in the CDR3.

The V and J genes are TRBV5-6 and TRBJ1-2; possibly TRBD1 for D (5 bases). Trimming cost V 0 bases and J 8 bases, with 8 bases left between them. Germline loops: CDR1 SGHDT, CDR2 YYEEEE. CDR3 length: 12 residues. The CDR3 DNA reads TGTGCCAGCAGCTTGGGTCGGGACGGCTACACCTTC. This codes for CASSLGRDGYTF.

This clonotype was detected a few times. The gene calls are TRBV15 and TRBJ2-3; D call uncertain. Trimming stripped 7 bases from V and 2 bases from J, with 13 bases between. The CDR3 loop spans 14 amino acids. Germline V gene sequence: CDR1 LNHNV, CDR2 YYDKDF (reference sequence). The CDR3, as DNA: TGTGCCACCATGGAAAGGGTGTACACAGATACGCAGTATTTT. This gives the protein CATMERVYTDTQYF.

The chain employs TRBV5-6 and TRBJ1-5, with no clear D. Trimming took off 0 bases at V and 4 bases at J, with 11 bases between the two ends. The CDR3 spans 15 residues. CDR1 and CDR2 (germline): SGHDT, YYEEEE. CDR3 amino acids: CASSLARRQNQPQHF. DNA for the CDR3: TGTGCCAGCAGCTTGGCTCGTCGGCAGAATCAGCCCCAGCATTTT.

This clonotype was seen only a few times. The J gene is TRBJ2-3, the V gene TRBV28; D may be TRBD1 (6 bases). The CDR3 totals 12 residues. CDR1 is MDHEN and CDR2 is SYDVKM in the germline V gene. V lost 3 bases, J lost 10 bases, and 11 bases lay in between. Here the CDR3 DNA reads TGTGCCAGCAGTTTCAGTGAGGGGGCGCAGTATTTT. It specifies CASSFSEGAQYF.

This clonotype was seen many times. The V and J genes are TRBV5-6 and TRBJ1-3; D unresolved. Germline V gene lookup returns CDR1 SGHDT and CDR2 YYEEEE. V lost 0 bases to trimming and J lost 0 bases, with 7 bases between them. The CDR3 has 15 residues. CDR3: CASSLGRNSGNTIYF. CDR3 nucleotides: TGTGCCAGCAGCTTGGGTCGGAACTCTGGAAACACCATATATTTT. The whole variable domain, remainder taken from reference TRBV5-6 and TRBJ1-3, is DAGVTQSPTHLIKTRGQQVTLRCSPKSGHDTVSWYQQALGQGPQFIFQYYEEEERQRGNFPDRFSGHQFPNYSSELNVNALLLGDSALYLCASSLGRNSGNTIYFGEGSWLTVV.

The V and J genes are TRBV28 and TRBJ1-2; D is unresolved. Germline V gene data show CDR1 as MDHEN and CDR2 as SYDVKM. V lost 2 bases and J lost 4, with 8 bases in between. There are 13 residues in the CDR3. This chain's CDR3 is CASSLTTSYGYTF. CDR3 nucleotide sequence: TGTGCCAGCAGTTTAACTACTTCCTATGGCTACACCTTC.

This clonotype was seen at least ten times. In DNA form, the CDR3 reads TGCGCCAGCAGCTTGGGCCGACAGGGCTACAATGAGCAGTTCTTC. It specifies CASSLGRQGYNEQFF. This rearrangement joins TRBV5-1 to TRBJ2-1; 7 bases are shared with TRBD1. CDR3 length: 15 residues. The germline V gene encodes CDR1 SGHRS and CDR2 YFSETQ. With 0 bases clipped from V and 3 bases from J, the junction kept 3 bases outside the gene matches.

In its sample, this clonotype was seen many times. The chain carries TRBV5-1 and TRBJ2-7; D perhaps matches TRBD1 (5 bases). CDR1 SGHRS and CDR2 YFSETQ come from the germline V gene. The CDR3 consists of 14 residues. Trimming cost V 4 bases and J 0 bases, with 11 bases left between them. The CDR3 loop is CASSGTGDSYEQYF. CDR3 in DNA: TGCGCCAGCAGCGGAACAGGAGACTCCTACGAGCAGTACTTC.

This chain links TRBV7-9 with TRBJ2-7; D is ambiguous. Per germline, CDR1 SEHNR and CDR2 FQNEAQ (reference sequence). Trimming removed 4 bases from V and 9 bases from J, with 10 bases in between. This CDR3 has 11 amino acids. Here the CDR3 reads CASSSPSRQYF. CDR3 DNA sequence: TGTGCCAGCAGCTCCCCGTCCCGGCAGTACTTC.